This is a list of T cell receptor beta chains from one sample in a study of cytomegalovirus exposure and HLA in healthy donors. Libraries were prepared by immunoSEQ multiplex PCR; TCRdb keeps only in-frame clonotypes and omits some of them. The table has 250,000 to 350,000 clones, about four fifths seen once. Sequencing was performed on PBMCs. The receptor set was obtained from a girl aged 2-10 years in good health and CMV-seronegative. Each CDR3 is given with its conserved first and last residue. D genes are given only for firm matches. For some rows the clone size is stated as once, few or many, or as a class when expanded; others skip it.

CASSEASGTDTQYF	TGTGCCAGCAGTGAAGCCTCAGGGACAGATACGCAGTATTTT	TRBV6-1	NA	NA	TRBJ2-3
CASSTRTGHVGYTF	TGTGCCAGCAGCACGAGGACAGGGCATGTGGGCTACACCTTC	TRBV5-4	TRBD1	once	TRBJ1-2
CASSFLPSRAGELFF	TGTGCCAGCAGCTTTCTTCCTTCGCGGGCCGGGGAGCTGTTTTTT	TRBV11-2	NA	NA	TRBJ2-2
CASSLVASGYPYNEQFF	TGCGCCAGCAGCTTGGTGGCCAGCGGATATCCCTACAATGAGCAGTTCTTC	TRBV5-1	NA	NA	TRBJ2-1
CASSLGPGVGDTQYF	TGCGCCAGCAGCTTGGGTCCGGGAGTGGGAGATACGCAGTATTTT	TRBV5-1	NA	NA	TRBJ2-3
CASSRGTSGLSYEQYF	TGTGCCAGCAGCCGGGGGACTAGCGGGCTTTCCTACGAGCAGTACTTC	TRBV28	TRBD2	NA	TRBJ2-7
CASSLIPVDYPGQGPLYEQYF	TGTGCCAGCAGTTTAATTCCCGTTGATTATCCGGGACAGGGGCCGCTTTACGAGCAGTACTTC	TRBV27	TRBD1	NA	TRBJ2-7
CASSFLLRGPSSNQPQHF	TGTGCCAGCAGTTTCCTACTCAGGGGGCCGTCAAGCAATCAGCCCCAGCATTTT	TRBV28	TRBD1	NA	TRBJ1-5
CASSIGQGGAYEQYF	TGTGCCAGCAGTATAGGACAGGGTGGGGCCTACGAGCAGTACTTC	TRBV6-5	TRBD1	NA	TRBJ2-7
CASGLWVSGGSSYNEQFF	TGTGCTAGTGGTTTGTGGGTTAGCGGGGGGAGCTCCTACAATGAGCAGTTCTTC	TRBV12-5	TRBD2	NA	TRBJ2-1
CASSPRLAGGRETQYF	TGTGCCAGCAGTCCCCGACTAGCGGGGGGGCGGGAGACCCAGTACTTC	TRBV27	TRBD2	NA	TRBJ2-5
CASGSGMGHYTEAFF	TGTGCTAGTGGTTCGGGTATGGGGCATTACACTGAAGCTTTCTTT	TRBV12-5	NA	NA	TRBJ1-1
CASSYGPGGYEQYF	TGTGCCAGCAGTTATGGGCCCGGGGGGTACGAGCAGTACTTC	TRBV27	TRBD2	NA	TRBJ2-7
CASSQDPGLYYEQYF	TGTGCCAGCAGCCAAGATCCGGGACTCTACTACGAGCAGTACTTC	TRBV4-2	NA	NA	TRBJ2-7
CASISGGGNEKLFF	TGTGCCAGCATTTCCGGGGGAGGAAATGAAAAACTGTTTTTT	TRBV28	NA	NA	TRBJ1-4
CASSSRRDQNTGELFF	TGTGCCAGCAGCTCGAGGCGGGACCAGAACACCGGGGAGCTGTTTTTT	TRBV7-9	NA	NA	TRBJ2-2
CASSSRRGAYEQYF	TGTGCCAGCAGTTCACGCAGGGGGGCCTACGAGCAGTACTTC	TRBV6-5	NA	NA	TRBJ2-7
CAITNSGSSTDTQYF	TGTGCCATCACCAATAGCGGGTCTAGCACAGATACGCAGTATTTT	TRBV10-3	TRBD2	NA	TRBJ2-3
CASSSGTGGDEQFF	TGTGCCAGCAGCTCAGGGACAGGGGGCGATGAGCAGTTCTTC	TRBV7-3	TRBD1	NA	TRBJ2-1
CSVDTGVQETQYF	TGCAGCGTCGATACAGGGGTGCAAGAGACCCAGTACTTC	TRBV29-1	TRBD1	NA	TRBJ2-5
CASSPRQGRNSPLHF	TGCGCCAGCAGTCCCCGACAGGGGCGGAATTCACCCCTCCACTTT	TRBV4-1	TRBD1	NA	TRBJ1-6
CASSQDRASGPQETQYF	TGTGCCAGCAGCCAAGATCGGGCGAGCGGGCCTCAAGAGACCCAGTACTTC	TRBV4-2	NA	NA	TRBJ2-5
CAWRKGAGTGELFF	TGTGCCTGGAGGAAGGGGGCGGGCACCGGGGAGCTGTTTTTT	TRBV30	TRBD1	NA	TRBJ2-2
CASTSGTVLNPDFEAFF	TGTGCCAGCACCTCCGGGACAGTCCTCAATCCCGACTTTGAAGCTTTCTTT	TRBV28	TRBD1	NA	TRBJ1-1
CASSEASGVGTQYF	TGTGCCAGCAGTGAAGCCTCCGGGGTGGGGACCCAGTACTTC	TRBV2	NA	NA	TRBJ2-5
CASSEGVGQLRNTIYF	TGTGCCAGCAGTGAAGGTGTAGGACAGTTAAGAAACACCATATATTTT	TRBV2	NA	NA	TRBJ1-3
CASSRGQGAGNEQFF	TGTGCCAGCAGCCGGGGACAGGGGGCTGGCAATGAGCAGTTCTTC	TRBV7-9	TRBD1	few	TRBJ2-1
CASSLVEGISEQYF	TGTGCCAGCAGCTTGGTTGAGGGTATAAGCGAGCAGTACTTC	TRBV5-5	NA	NA	TRBJ2-7
CASSIRQESPLNTEAFF	TGTGCCAGCAGCATCAGACAGGAGTCACCCCTGAACACTGAAGCTTTCTTT	TRBV7-9	NA	NA	TRBJ1-1
CASSFDRTNTGELFF	TGTGCCAGCAGCTTTGACAGAACGAACACCGGGGAGCTGTTTTTT	TRBV7-6	NA	NA	TRBJ2-2
CASSWTPRPYGYTF	TGCGCCAGCAGCTGGACACCAAGGCCCTATGGCTACACCTTC	TRBV5-1	NA	NA	TRBJ1-2
CASSFSGTEAFF	TGTGCCAGCAGTTTCAGTGGTACTGAAGCTTTCTTT	TRBV27	NA	NA	TRBJ1-1
CASSLVQEQFF	TGTGCCAGCAGCTTGGTACAGGAGCAGTTCTTC	TRBV5-6	NA	NA	TRBJ2-1
CASSLTGAGNTEAFF	TGTGCCAGCAGCTTGACAGGGGCGGGGAACACTGAAGCTTTCTTT	TRBV7-2	TRBD1	NA	TRBJ1-1
CASKTEANTGELFF	TGTGCCAGCAAAACTGAAGCGAACACCGGGGAGCTGTTTTTT	TRBV2	NA	NA	TRBJ2-2
CAWSVNLGGNQPQHF	TGTGCCTGGAGTGTAAATTTAGGAGGTAATCAGCCCCAGCATTTT	TRBV30	NA	NA	TRBJ1-5
CASSLTGGTEAFF	TGTGCCAGCAGCCTGACCGGAGGCACTGAAGCTTTCTTT	TRBV6-5	NA	NA	TRBJ1-1
CASSLELAWSETQYF	TGTGCCAGCAGCTTGGAGTTAGCTTGGTCGGAGACCCAGTACTTC	TRBV5-4	NA	NA	TRBJ2-5
CASSLGSRRQTEAFF	TGTGCCAGCAGCTTAGGGAGCAGGCGGCAGACTGAAGCTTTCTTT	TRBV5-6	NA	NA	TRBJ1-1
CAISELYEQYF	TGTGCCATCAGTGAGCTGTACGAGCAGTACTTC	TRBV10-3	NA	NA	TRBJ2-7
CASSDRGYNQPQHF	TGTGCCAGCTCGGACAGGGGATACAATCAGCCCCAGCATTTT	TRBV2	TRBD1	NA	TRBJ1-5
CASSLTPGGGGPSTDTQYF	TGTGCCAGCAGCTTGACCCCGGGGGGCGGGGGGCCAAGCACAGATACGCAGTATTTT	TRBV13	TRBD2	NA	TRBJ2-3
CASIPGNTIYF	TGTGCCAGCATCCCGGGAAACACCATATATTTT	TRBV5-8	NA	NA	TRBJ1-3
CASSLIIGQEAFF	TGTGCCAGCAGCTTAATAATTGGACAGGAAGCTTTCTTT	TRBV11-2	NA	NA	TRBJ1-1